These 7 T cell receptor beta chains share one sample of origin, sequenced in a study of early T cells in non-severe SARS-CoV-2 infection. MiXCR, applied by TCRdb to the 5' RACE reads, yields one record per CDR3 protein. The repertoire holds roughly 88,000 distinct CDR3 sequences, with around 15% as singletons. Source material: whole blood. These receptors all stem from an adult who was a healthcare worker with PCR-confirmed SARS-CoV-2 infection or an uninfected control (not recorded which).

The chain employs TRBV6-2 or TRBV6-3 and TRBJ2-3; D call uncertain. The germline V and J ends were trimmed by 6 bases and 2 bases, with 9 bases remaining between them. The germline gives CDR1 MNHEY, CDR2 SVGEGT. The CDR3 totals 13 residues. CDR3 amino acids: CASRPPTTDTQYF. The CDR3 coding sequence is TGTGCCAGCAGGCCTCCTACCACAGATACGCAGTATTTT.

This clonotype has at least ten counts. CDR3 sequence: CASSLGGRNNEQFF. The CDR3 DNA reads TGTGCCAGCAGTTTGGGCGGGAGAAACAATGAGCAGTTCTTC. The V call is TRBV6-2 or TRBV6-3, the J call TRBJ2-1; 7 bases fit TRBD2. Germline V CDR1 and CDR2: MNHEY, SVGEGT. The J segment lost 5 bases and the V segment lost 4 bases, leaving 5 bases of the junction unmatched. The CDR3 consists of 14 residues.

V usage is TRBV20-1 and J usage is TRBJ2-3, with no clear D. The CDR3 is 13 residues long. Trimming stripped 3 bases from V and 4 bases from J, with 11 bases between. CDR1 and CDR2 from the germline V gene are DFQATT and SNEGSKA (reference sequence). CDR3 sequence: CSARGSTPDTQYF. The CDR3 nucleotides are TGCAGTGCTAGGGGCAGCACCCCAGATACGCAGTATTTT.

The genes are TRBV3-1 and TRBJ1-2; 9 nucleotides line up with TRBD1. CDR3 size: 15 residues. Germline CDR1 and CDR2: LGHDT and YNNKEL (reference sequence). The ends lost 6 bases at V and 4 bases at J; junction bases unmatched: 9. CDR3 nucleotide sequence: TGTGCCAGCAGACATACAGGGGGCTATTCCTATGGCTACACCTTC. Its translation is CASRHTGGYSYGYTF.

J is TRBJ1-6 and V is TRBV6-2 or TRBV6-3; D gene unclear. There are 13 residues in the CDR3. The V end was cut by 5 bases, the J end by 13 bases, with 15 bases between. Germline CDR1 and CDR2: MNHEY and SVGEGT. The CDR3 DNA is TGTGCCAGCAGTACAGCTACCTTTCGGCCCCTCCACTTT. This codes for CASSTATFRPLHF.

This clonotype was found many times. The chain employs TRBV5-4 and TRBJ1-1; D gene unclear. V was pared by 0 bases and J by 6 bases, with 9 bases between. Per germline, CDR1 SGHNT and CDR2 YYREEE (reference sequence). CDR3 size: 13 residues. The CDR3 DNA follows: TGTGCCAGCAGCTTGGGGGGTACGGCTGAAGCTTTCTTT. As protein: CASSLGGTAEAFF.

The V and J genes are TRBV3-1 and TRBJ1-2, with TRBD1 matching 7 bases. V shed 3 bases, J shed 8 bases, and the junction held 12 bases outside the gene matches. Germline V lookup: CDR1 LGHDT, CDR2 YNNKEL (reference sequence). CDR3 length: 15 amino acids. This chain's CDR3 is CASSQGDRDYPGYTF. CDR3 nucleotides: TGTGCCAGCAGCCAGGGGGACAGAGATTATCCGGGCTACACCTTC.